The sequence of this T cell receptor (beta chain) was determined in a study of OX40 agonist ivuxolimab in advanced cancers. About the study: Partial responses were recorded for three patients, including one with hepatocellular carcinoma and two with cutaneous melanoma.

Samples of blood were obtained at baseline, on cycle 4 day 1, and on cycle 7 day 1. Libraries were prepared by immunoSEQ multiplex PCR; TCRdb keeps only in-frame clonotypes and omits some of them. The table lists under 45,000 clones, less than 85% of them singletons. CDR1 and CDR2 (germline): SEHNR, FQNEAQ (reference sequence). V was clipped by 6 bases and J by 0 bases, with 6 bases between them. The CDR3 is 12 residues long. This TCR derives from an adult with an advanced solid tumor such as melanoma, head and neck, liver or kidney cancer. The chain carries TRBV7-9 and TRBJ2-7, with D unclear. The source material was CD4+ or CD8+ T cells sorted from blood, sampled in a trial of the OX40 agonist ivuxolimab. The CDR3 coding sequence is TGTGCCAGCAGTCTTAGCTCCTACGAGCAGTACTTC. Its protein is CASSLSSYEQYF.